A selection of T cell receptor beta chains follows, all from one sample in a study of T cells in Graves' hyperthyroidism and ophthalmopathy. Using its own MiXCR run on the multiplex PCR reads, TCRdb lists one record per CDR3 protein. The repertoire has about 420,000 distinct CDR3 sequences, 15% to 18% of them found once; the top ten carry over 12%. The sequencing sample was made of blood. These receptors all come from a woman between 18 and 29 years old with Graves' hyperthyroidism. Both conserved end residues are part of each CDR3. The D gene is left open where the match is weak.

d_gene | v_gene | CDR3aa
TRBD1 | TRBV4-1 | CASSQGRTGGLLLQQYF
. | TRBV9 | CASSARSMNTEAFF
. | TRBV10-2 | CASSELNEQYF
TRBD2 | TRBV4-1 | CASSQDLWTSSSTDTQYF
. | TRBV19 | CAGGTGGAGYTF
. | TRBV4-3 | CASSQVLDNGRTEAFF
. | TRBV12-3/TRBV12-4 | CASSLSNGRQPQHF
TRBD1 | TRBV27 | CASSFAQGAIGTEAFF
. | TRBV28 | CASSLDSRSYNSPLHF
TRBD1 | TRBV6-1 | CASTNRDRVLDGYTF
TRBD1 | TRBV5-1 | CASSLGGSRNEQFF
. | TRBV12-3/TRBV12-4 | CASSRSWSPLHF
. | TRBV10-3 | CAISESTTGWEAFF
TRBD2 | TRBV5-1 | CASSGGLAGGNNEQFF
TRBD1 | TRBV6-5 | CASTIYRDRGTGELFF
. | TRBV5-4 | CASSLARGAKTGELFF
. | TRBV2 | CASSDWAESTDTQYF
. | TRBV20-1 | CSAREGNSPLHF
. | TRBV19 | CASRSRGENEQFF
. | TRBV19 | CASSINDYNEQFF
TRBD1 | TRBV6-1 | CASRTSWTGGGFAEQYF
. | TRBV3-1 | CASSQGDRTTPFF